Below, 10 T cell receptor beta chains from the same sample are listed, as sequenced in a study of shared clonotypes between healthy human individuals. Naive CD8 populations comprised CD45RO-negative cells positively selected for CCR7, excluding terminally differentiated effector memory CD45RA+ cells. The assay was immunoSEQ multiplex PCR, and TCRdb's table has in-frame clones only and misses some. The sample records about 2.2 million clones, just under 95% being singletons. The sequenced sample consisted of naive CD8+ T cells from PBMCs. These receptors were obtained from a man between 18 and 35 years old in good health. Some clones in this sample may be carry-over from other donors' samples.

The chain employs TRBV7-8 and TRBJ2-7; TRBD1 matches 7 bases. This CDR3 is 14 amino acids long. Germline V gene sequence: CDR1 SGHVS, CDR2 FQNEAQ. After removal of 5 bases from V and 7 bases from J, the junction contained 11 bases not matched to a gene. Here the CDR3 DNA reads TGTGCCAGCAGCCCTGGGGACAGTGGCTGGGAGCAGTACTTC. Translation gives CASSPGDSGWEQYF. The complete variable domain, with remaining parts taken from reference TRBV7-8 and TRBJ2-7, reads GAGVSQSPRYKVAKRGQDVALRCDPISGHVSLFWYQQALGQGPEFLTYFQNEAQLDKSGLPSDRFFAERPEGSVSTLKIQRTQQEDSAVYLCASSPGDSGWEQYFGPGTRLTVT.

The chain uses TRBV13 and TRBJ1-1, with unresolved D. V lost 3 bases and J lost 6, with 17 bases in between. CDR1 is PRHDT, CDR2 FYEKMQ, per germline (reference sequence). The CDR3 is 15 residues long. The CDR3 protein is CASSFGVGVGPEAFF. DNA of the CDR3: TGTGCCAGCAGCTTCGGAGTTGGGGTCGGCCCTGAAGCTTTCTTT.

V gene TRBV5-6 combines with J gene TRBJ2-1, with TRBD2 identical over 8 bases. After removal of 3 bases from V and 4 bases from J, the junction contained 6 bases not matched to a gene. CDR1 and CDR2 from the germline V gene are SGHDT and YYEEEE. The CDR3 runs to 15 residues. CDR3 nucleotides: TGTGCCAGCAGCTGGGGGACTAGACAGTACAATGAGCAGTTCTTC. It specifies CASSWGTRQYNEQFF.

This chain joins TRBV7-2 and TRBJ2-1; D is unresolved. The CDR3 is 16 amino acids. V shed 1 base and J shed 3 bases, with 13 bases lying between them. Germline V gene lookup returns CDR1 SGHTA and CDR2 FQGNSA. For the CDR3, the DNA is TGTGCCAGCAGCTTAGAAGGCGGACCATTCTACAATGAGCAGTTCTTC. Amino acids: CASSLEGGPFYNEQFF.

The rearrangement joins TRBV7-9 to TRBJ1-2; tentatively, D is TRBD1 (6 bases). The V end was cut by 3 bases, the J end by 7 bases, with 24 bases between. Germline assignment: CDR1 SEHNR and CDR2 FQNEAQ (reference sequence). The length of the CDR3 is 17 residues. This CDR3 is CASSLSGTFKAEGGYTF. CDR3 DNA: TGTGCCAGCAGCTTGAGCGGGACATTTAAAGCCGAGGGTGGCTACACCTTC.

The gene calls are TRBV7-6 and TRBJ2-1; D call uncertain. V lost 5 bases to trimming and J lost 0 bases, with 26 bases between them. CDR3 size: 20 residues. Germline loops: CDR1 SGHVS, CDR2 FNYEAQ. In nucleotides, the CDR3 is TGTGCCAGCAGCCTCACGACGGCACTCCCAGGTATCGGCTCCTACAATGAGCAGTTCTTC. It yields the protein CASSLTTALPGIGSYNEQFF.

The CDR3 is CASSPRTNTVGNTIYF. Here the CDR3 DNA reads TGTGCCAGCAGCCCCCGAACTAATACAGTGGGAAACACCATATATTTT. The chain links TRBV11-2 to TRBJ1-3; D unresolved. V lost 5 bases to trimming and J lost 4 bases, with 18 bases between them. The CDR3 runs to 16 residues. The germline CDR1 and CDR2 sequences are SGHAT and FQNNGV. Based on the CDR3 plus reference TRBV11-2 and TRBJ1-3, the full variable domain is EAGVAQSPRYKIIEKRQSVAFWCNPISGHATLYWYQQILGQGPKLLIQFQNNGVVDDSQLPKDRFSAERLKGVDSTLKIQPAKLEDSAVYLCASSPRTNTVGNTIYFGEGSWLTVV.

The V and J genes are TRBV7-9 and TRBJ2-3, with TRBD2 matching over 8 bases. With V trimmed by 0 bases and J by 6 bases, 8 bases remained unmatched. CDR1 is SEHNR and CDR2 is FQNEAQ in the germline V gene (reference sequence). This CDR3 region has 16 residues. CDR3 sequence reads: CASSLAQSGSGDTQYF. The CDR3 DNA reads TGTGCCAGCAGCTTAGCACAAAGCGGGAGCGGGGATACGCAGTATTTT.

The chain couples TRBV5-8 to TRBJ1-5; unclear D gene. Germline lookup yields CDR1 SGHTS and CDR2 YDEGEE. CDR3 size: 16 residues. The V end was cut by 3 bases, the J end by 3 bases, with 16 bases between. CDR3 DNA sequence: TGTGCCAGCAGCTCCTCGTCGAGCAGGCTCAATCAGCCCCAGCATTTT. Residues: CASSSSSSRLNQPQHF.

This clone appeared a single time. The V gene is TRBV14, the J gene TRBJ2-7, with D perhaps matching TRBD1 (6 bases). CDR3 size: 16 residues. V was pared by 0 bases and J by 3 bases, with 15 bases between. Germline CDR1 and CDR2: SGHDN and FVKESK. The CDR3 DNA reads TGTGCCAGCAGCCAAGACCAAGGGACAACATTCTACGAGCAGTACTTC. As protein: CASSQDQGTTFYEQYF.